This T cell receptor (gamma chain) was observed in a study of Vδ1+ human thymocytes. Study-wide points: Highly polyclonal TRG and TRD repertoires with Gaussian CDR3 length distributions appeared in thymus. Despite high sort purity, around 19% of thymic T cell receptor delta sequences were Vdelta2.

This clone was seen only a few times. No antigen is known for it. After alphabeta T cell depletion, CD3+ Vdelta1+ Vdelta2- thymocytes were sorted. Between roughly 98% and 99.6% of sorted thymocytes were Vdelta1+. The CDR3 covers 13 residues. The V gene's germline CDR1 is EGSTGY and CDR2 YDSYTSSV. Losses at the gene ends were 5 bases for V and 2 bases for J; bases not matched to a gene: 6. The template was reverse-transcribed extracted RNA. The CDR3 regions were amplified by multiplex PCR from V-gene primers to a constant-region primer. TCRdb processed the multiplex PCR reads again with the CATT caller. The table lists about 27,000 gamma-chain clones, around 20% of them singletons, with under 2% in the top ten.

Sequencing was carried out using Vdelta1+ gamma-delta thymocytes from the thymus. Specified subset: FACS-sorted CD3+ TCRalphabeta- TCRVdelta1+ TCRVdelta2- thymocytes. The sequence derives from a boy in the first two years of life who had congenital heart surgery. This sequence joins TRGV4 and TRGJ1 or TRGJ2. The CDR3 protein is CATWGTYYYKKLF. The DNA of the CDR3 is TGTGCCACCTGGGGCACCTATTATTATAAGAAACTCTTT.